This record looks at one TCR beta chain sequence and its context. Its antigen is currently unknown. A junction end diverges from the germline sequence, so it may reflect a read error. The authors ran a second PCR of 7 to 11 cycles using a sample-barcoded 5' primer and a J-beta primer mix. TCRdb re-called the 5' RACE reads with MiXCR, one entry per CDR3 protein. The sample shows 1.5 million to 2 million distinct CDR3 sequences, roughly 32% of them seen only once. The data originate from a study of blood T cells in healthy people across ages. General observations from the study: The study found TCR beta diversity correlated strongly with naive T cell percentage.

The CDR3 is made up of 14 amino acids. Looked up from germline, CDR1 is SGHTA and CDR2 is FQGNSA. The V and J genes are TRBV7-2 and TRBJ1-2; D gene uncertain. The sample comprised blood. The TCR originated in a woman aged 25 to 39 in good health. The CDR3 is CACSRATGDYGYTF. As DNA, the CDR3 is TGTGCCTGCAGCCGTGCGACCGGAGACTATGGCTACACCTTC.